The 19 T cell receptor beta chains below come from one sample, sequenced in a study of T cell repertoires in cytomegalovirus infection. These TCRs are of unknown antigen specificity. Via MiXCR, TCRdb re-called the reads, giving one row per CDR3 protein. Among approximately 300,000 distinct CDR3 sequences, 25% to 30% were seen once, and the ten largest hold over 15%. The source was cultured PBMCs, collected from culture after CMV antigen stimulation. These receptors originate from a human donor in good health (CMV status not recorded). Some clones in this sample may be carry-over from other donors' samples.

The chain carries TRBV9 and TRBJ1-1, with TRBD1 as a possible D gene (6 bases). CDR1 is SGDLS and CDR2 is YYNGEE in the germline V gene. The CDR3 has 16 amino acids. V gave up 4 bases and J gave up 4 bases, with 20 bases separating them. The CDR3 sequence: CASSSHGGGAGTEAFF. Here the CDR3 DNA reads TGTGCCAGCAGCTCCCACGGGGGGGGGGCTGGCACTGAAGCTTTCTTT. The complete variable domain, with remaining parts taken from reference TRBV9 and TRBJ1-1, reads DSGVTQTPKHLITATGQRVTLRCSPRSGDLSVYWYQQSLDQGLQFLIQYYNGEERAKGNILERFSAQQFPDLHSELNLSSLELGDSALYFCASSSHGGGAGTEAFFGQGTRLTVV.

This clonotype was counted between two and nine times. The chain recombines TRBV12-5 with TRBJ1-2; D ambiguous. CDR3 length: 17 amino acids. CDR1 and CDR2 from the germline V gene are LGHNT and FRNRAP. Trimming removed 2 bases from V and 2 bases from J, with 18 bases in between. For the CDR3, the DNA is TGTGCTAGTGGTTTGACTCTTTACAGCGACCGAAACTATGGCTACACCTTC. This gives the protein CASGLTLYSDRNYGYTF.

This clonotype has a count of ten or more. The chain carries TRBV7-8 and TRBJ2-7; possibly TRBD1 for D (8 bases). The germline V and J ends were trimmed by 5 bases and 3 bases, with 20 bases remaining between them. Germline CDR1 is SGHVS and CDR2 is FQNEAQ. This CDR3 has 16 residues. CDR3 DNA sequence: TGTGCCAGCAGCCTTACAGGGGGGGAAACCTACTACGAGCAGTACTTC. This translates into CASSLTGGETYYEQYF.

The chain uses TRBV10-3 and TRBJ1-1, with D perhaps matching TRBD1 (6 bases). The V end lost 6 bases, the J end lost 5 bases, and 16 bases lay between the germline ends. Germline-derived CDR1 and CDR2 are ENHRY and SYGVKD. The CDR3 has 14 residues. The CDR3 reads CAIRERGPETEAFF. As DNA, the CDR3 is TGTGCCATCAGGGAACGGGGGCCGGAAACTGAAGCTTTCTTT.

The chain joins TRBV20-1 to TRBJ2-1; D might be TRBD2 (5 bases). The CDR3 extends over 15 amino acids. Trimming stripped 5 bases from V and 4 bases from J, with 18 bases between. The V gene's germline CDR1 is DFQATT and CDR2 SNEGSKA (reference sequence). DNA for the CDR3: TGCAGTGCTCCTGGGCCTTCGGGAAGATACAATGAGCAGTTCTTC. Its translation: CSAPGPSGRYNEQFF.

This clonotype was found many times. This chain links TRBV12-3 or TRBV12-4 with TRBJ2-2, with D hard to call. There are 14 residues in the CDR3. With 5 bases removed from V and 2 bases from J, the gap between germline ends came to 9 bases. Here the CDR3 reads CASSISQNTGELFF. For the CDR3, the DNA is TGTGCCAGCAGTATCTCACAAAACACCGGGGAGCTGTTTTTT.

This clonotype was observed a handful of times. The rearrangement uses TRBV6-1 and TRBJ1-3; possible D gene TRBD1, 5 bases. Germline lookup yields CDR1 MNHNS and CDR2 SASEGT. V lost 5 bases to trimming and J lost 4 bases, with 15 bases between them. The CDR3 consists of 15 residues. This CDR3 is CASSPLGRGGNTIYF. For the CDR3, the DNA is TGTGCCAGCAGTCCCCTGGGGAGGGGCGGAAACACCATATATTTT.

The V gene is TRBV13, the J gene TRBJ2-3, with 9 bases aligning to TRBD2. The V and J ends lost 5 bases and 3 bases, in that order; junction bases with no gene match: 12. Germline CDR1 and CDR2: PRHDT and FYEKMQ (reference sequence). CDR3 size: 17 residues. In DNA form, the CDR3 reads TGTGCCAGCAGCCCAGACGGGACTAGCTCGTTTACAGATACGCAGTATTTT. It encodes CASSPDGTSSFTDTQYF.

V and J are TRBV3-1 and TRBJ1-3, with unresolved D. Germline V gives CDR1 LGHDT, CDR2 YNNKEL (reference sequence). Trimming took off 1 base at V and 4 bases at J, with 11 bases between the two ends. The CDR3 runs to 15 residues. DNA of the CDR3: TGTGCCAGCAGCCAAGCTGGCGGCACCGGAAACACCATATATTTT. Its translation: CASSQAGGTGNTIYF.

This clonotype was observed a few times. The V call is TRBV19, the J call TRBJ2-2, with TRBD1 as a possible D gene (5 bases). This CDR3 has 13 amino acids. Trimming removed 3 bases from V and 7 bases from J, with 9 bases in between. Germline V lookup: CDR1 LNHDA, CDR2 SQIVND (reference sequence). In nucleotides, the CDR3 is TGTGCCAGTAGTATTAGAGACAGCGGGGAGCTGTTTTTT. The encoded protein is CASSIRDSGELFF. Variable domain in full (rest from reference TRBV19 and TRBJ2-2): DGGITQSPKYLFRKEGQNVTLSCEQNLNHDAMYWYRQDPGQGLRLIYYSQIVNDFQKGDIAEGYSVSREKKESFPLTVTSAQKNPTAFYLCASSIRDSGELFFGEGSRLTVL.

V usage is TRBV6-1 and J usage is TRBJ2-7; TRBD1 matches 9 bases. Germline lookup yields CDR1 MNHNS and CDR2 SASEGT. Unmatched junction bases numbered 8, after V lost 7 bases and J lost 4 bases. CDR3 size: 14 residues. The CDR3 reads CASIRQGVAYEQYF. The CDR3 region has the DNA TGTGCCAGCATTCGACAGGGGGTGGCTTACGAGCAGTACTTC.

The sample holds a few counts of this clonotype. The chain recombines TRBV6-2 or TRBV6-3 with TRBJ2-1, with D hard to call. This CDR3 region has 15 residues. The V end was cut by 1 base, the J end by 7 bases, with 14 bases between. Germline V gives CDR1 MNHEY, CDR2 SVGEGT. This CDR3 reads CASSYFQLASNEQFF. CDR3 DNA: TGTGCCAGCAGTTACTTCCAGCTCGCCAGTAATGAGCAGTTCTTC.

CDR3 coding DNA: TGTGCCAGTATGGACAGTGTGAACACTGAAGCTTTCTTT. Translating gives CASMDSVNTEAFF. The gene calls are TRBV19 and TRBJ1-1, with a weak D call TRBD1 (6 bases). Germline assignment: CDR1 LNHDA and CDR2 SQIVND (reference sequence). This CDR3 has 13 residues. Trimming removed 7 bases at V and 0 bases at J, with 9 bases between.

This clonotype was counted once. A read error is likely, as this CDR3 ends without the conserved phenylalanine or tryptophan. The chain carries TRBV7-6 and TRBJ2-1; D unresolved. Trimming stripped 0 bases from V and 4 bases from J, with 10 bases between. This CDR3 is 15 amino acids long. Germline V gives CDR1 SGHVS, CDR2 FNYEAQ. DNA of the CDR3: TGTGCCAGCAGCTTAGCGGAGACGAATTACAATGAGCAGTTCTCC. Its translation: CASSLAETNYNEQFS.

The CDR3 nucleotides are TGTGCCAGCAGCTTGACCGCCGACAGGGGTTATGGCTACACCTTC. This sequence encodes CASSLTADRGYGYTF. The genes are TRBV7-6 and TRBJ1-2; TRBD1 matches 8 bases. This CDR3 has 15 residues. The germline CDR1 and CDR2 sequences are SGHVS and FNYEAQ. The V gene end was trimmed by 3 bases and the J gene end by 5 bases; junction bases not matched to a gene: 8. Supplemented by reference TRBV7-6 and TRBJ1-2, the full variable domain reads GAGVSQSPRYKVTKRGQDVALRCDPISGHVSLYWYRQALGQGPEFLTYFNYEAQQDKSGLPNDRFSAERPEGSISTLTIQRTEQRDSAMYRCASSLTADRGYGYTFGSGTRLTVV.

There are many counts of this clonotype. V is TRBV12-3 or TRBV12-4 and J is TRBJ1-1; D uncertain. V was shortened by 5 bases and J by 1 base, with 8 bases between the two germline ends. This CDR3 contains 13 residues. The CDR3 DNA sequence: TGTGCCAGCAGTCGCACGGAGAACACTGAAGCTTTCTTT. It translates to CASSRTENTEAFF.

The genes are TRBV7-2 and TRBJ2-1; no clear D. V lost 1 base and J 3 bases, leaving 7 bases between the germline ends. Germline CDR1 is SGHTA and CDR2 is FQGNSA. This CDR3 is built from 14 residues. The CDR3: CASSLDYLYNEQFF. The CDR3 bases are TGTGCCAGCAGCTTAGACTACCTCTACAATGAGCAGTTCTTC.

Only a few counts were recorded for this clonotype. V is TRBV19 and J is TRBJ2-7; possibly TRBD1 or TRBD2 for D (6 bases each). V lost 6 bases, J lost 2 bases, and 14 bases lay in between. This CDR3 region has 14 residues. Germline assignment: CDR1 LNHDA and CDR2 SQIVND (reference sequence). CDR3 nucleotides: TGTGCCAGTAGCCCTCAGGGGAGGCCCTACGAGCAGTACTTC. Its translation is CASSPQGRPYEQYF.

The chain links TRBV10-1 to TRBJ1-1; D not resolved. Between the trimmed V and J ends, which lost 4 bases and 2 bases, there was a span of 8 bases. CDR3 size: 13 residues. CDR1 and CDR2 from the germline V gene are WNHNN and SYGVQD (reference sequence). The CDR3 spells CASSAQVNTEAFF. CDR3 in DNA: TGCGCCAGCAGTGCCCAGGTCAACACTGAAGCTTTCTTT.